These T cell receptor beta chains were read from a single sample in a study of CD8 T cells in Susac syndrome. TCRdb passed the immunoSEQ multiplex PCR reads through MiXCR, listing each CDR3 protein once. The sample lists 140,000 or so distinct CDR3 sequences, more than 90% occurring once. The specimen was CD4+ T cells from PBMCs. All receptors come from a human donor with Susac syndrome. Both conserved end residues are part of each CDR3. A D gene is named only where the DNA matches it firmly. Size tells how often a clone was seen (once, few, many) or the class of an expanded clone, and some rows leave it out.

V	size	D	J	CDR3	DNA
TRBV29-1	NA	TRBD2	TRBJ2-3	CSDSLAGGTDTQYF	TGCAGCGACTCCCTAGCGGGGGGCACAGATACGCAGTATTTT
TRBV6-5	NA	TRBD2	TRBJ2-5	CASSLGLAVKETQYF	TGTGCCAGCAGTTTAGGACTAGCGGTTAAAGAGACCCAGTACTTC
TRBV7-9	NA	NA	TRBJ2-7	CASSLGRLAGEQYF	TGTGCCAGCAGCTTGGGGAGACTGGCCGGCGAGCAGTACTTC
TRBV29-1	NA	TRBD2	TRBJ2-1	CSVEGAFGREVPYNEQFF	TGCAGCGTTGAGGGCGCTTTCGGGCGGGAGGTACCATACAATGAGCAGTTCTTC
TRBV4-1	NA	NA	TRBJ2-6	CASSQISTPGSGANVLTF	TGCGCCAGCAGCCAGATCTCCACTCCCGGCTCTGGGGCCAACGTCCTGACTTTC
TRBV25-1	NA	TRBD1	TRBJ2-1	CASSEGTGFPFF	TGTGCCAGCAGTGAGGGGACAGGGTTTCCGTTCTTC
TRBV20-1	NA	NA	TRBJ2-5	CSVLAETQYF	TGCAGTGTTCTAGCAGAGACCCAGTACTTC
TRBV4-1	NA	NA	TRBJ1-5	CASSQGGGSNQPQHF	TGCGCCAGCAGCCAAGGAGGGGGTAGCAATCAGCCCCAGCATTTT
TRBV2	NA	NA	TRBJ2-5	CASSRTLGEETQYF	TGTGCCAGCAGCCGTACACTGGGCGAGGAGACCCAGTACTTC
TRBV7-9	NA	NA	TRBJ1-1	CASSLPDRVSEAFF	TGTGCCAGCAGCTTACCGGACAGAGTCTCTGAAGCTTTCTTT
TRBV29-1	few	NA	TRBJ2-2	CSARTVGTAVAGELFF	TGCAGCGCAAGGACAGTTGGAACTGCAGTCGCCGGGGAGCTGTTTTTT